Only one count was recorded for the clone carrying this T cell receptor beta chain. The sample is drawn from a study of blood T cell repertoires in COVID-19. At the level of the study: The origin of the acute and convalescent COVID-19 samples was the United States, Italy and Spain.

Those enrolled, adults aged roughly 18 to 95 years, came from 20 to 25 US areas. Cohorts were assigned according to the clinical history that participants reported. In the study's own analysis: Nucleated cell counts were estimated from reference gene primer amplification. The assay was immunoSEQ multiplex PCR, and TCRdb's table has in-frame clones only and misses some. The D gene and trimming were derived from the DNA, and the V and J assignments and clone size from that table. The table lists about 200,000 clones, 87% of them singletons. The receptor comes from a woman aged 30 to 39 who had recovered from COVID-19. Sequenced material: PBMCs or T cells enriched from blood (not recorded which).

The CDR3 DNA follows: TGTGCCACCAGTGATTACCGGAGGACTAGCGGGAGATCCTCCTACAATGAGCAGTTCTTC. This sequence encodes CATSDYRRTSGRSSYNEQFF. The chain links TRBV24-1 to TRBJ2-1; 13 bases are a match to TRBD2. Germline V CDR1 and CDR2: KGHDR, SFDVKD. V was clipped by 2 bases and J by 0 bases; unmatched bases: 9. The CDR3 contains 20 residues.